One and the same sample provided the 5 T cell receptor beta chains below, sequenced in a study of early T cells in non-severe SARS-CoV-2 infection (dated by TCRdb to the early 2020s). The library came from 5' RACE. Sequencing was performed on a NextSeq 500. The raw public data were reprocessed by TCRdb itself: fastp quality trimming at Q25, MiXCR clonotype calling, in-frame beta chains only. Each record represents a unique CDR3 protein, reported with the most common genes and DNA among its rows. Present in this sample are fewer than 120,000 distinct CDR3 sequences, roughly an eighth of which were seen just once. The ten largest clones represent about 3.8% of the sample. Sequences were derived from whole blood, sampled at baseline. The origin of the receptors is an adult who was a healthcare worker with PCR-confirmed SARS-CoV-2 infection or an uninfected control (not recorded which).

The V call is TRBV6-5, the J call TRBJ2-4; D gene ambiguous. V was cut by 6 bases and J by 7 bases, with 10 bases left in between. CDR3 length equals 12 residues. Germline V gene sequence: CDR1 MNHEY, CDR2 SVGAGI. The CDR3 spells CASSPRANIQYF. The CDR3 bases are TGTGCCAGCAGCCCTAGAGCCAACATTCAGTACTTC.

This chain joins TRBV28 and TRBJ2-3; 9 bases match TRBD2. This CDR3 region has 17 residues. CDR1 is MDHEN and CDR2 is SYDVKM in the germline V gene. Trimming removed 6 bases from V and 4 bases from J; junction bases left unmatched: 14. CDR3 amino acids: CASRREGGALEADTQYF. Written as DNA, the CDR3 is TGTGCCAGCAGGCGGGAGGGCGGCGCCTTGGAGGCAGATACGCAGTATTTT.

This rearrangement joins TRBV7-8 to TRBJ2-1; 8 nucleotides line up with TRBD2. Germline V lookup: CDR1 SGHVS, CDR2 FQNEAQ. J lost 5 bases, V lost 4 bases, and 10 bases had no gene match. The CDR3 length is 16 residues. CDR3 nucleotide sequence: TGTGCCAGCAGCTCCACCGGGACTAGTAGTGACAATGAGCAGTTCTTC. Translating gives CASSSTGTSSDNEQFF.

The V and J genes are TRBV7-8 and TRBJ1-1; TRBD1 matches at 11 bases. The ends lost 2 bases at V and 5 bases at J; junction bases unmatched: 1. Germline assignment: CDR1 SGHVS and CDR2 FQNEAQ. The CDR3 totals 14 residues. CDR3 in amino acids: CASSLRDRGTEAFF. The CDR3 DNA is TGTGCCAGCAGCTTACGGGACAGGGGGACTGAAGCTTTCTTT.

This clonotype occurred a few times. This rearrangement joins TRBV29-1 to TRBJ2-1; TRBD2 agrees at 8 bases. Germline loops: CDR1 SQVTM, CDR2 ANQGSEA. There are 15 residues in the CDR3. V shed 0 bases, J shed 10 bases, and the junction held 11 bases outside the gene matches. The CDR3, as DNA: TGCAGCGTTGAAGATCCCCTAGCGGGCAGAGGGGAGCAGTTCTTC. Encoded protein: CSVEDPLAGRGEQFF.